This T cell receptor (beta chain) was profiled in a study of T cell repertoires in cytomegalovirus infection (dated 2019 in TCRdb). Describing the broader study: Peptide stimulations targeted recently identified HLA-C-restricted CMV epitopes, whose presentation resists viral immunomodulation, together with well-studied HLA-B-restricted epitopes. Because public TCR beta signatures pointed to carriage of CMV infection together with the matching HLA type, the HLA type of each donor mattered for the analysis. Summary of the overall study and its limitations: In both this cohort and an independent roughly 360-donor cohort, the cumulative frequency of public TCR beta family members distinguished carriers of CMV infection plus the relevant HLA type. The ex vivo response was dominated by HLA-C-restricted CMV-specific TCR beta clonotypes, which also provided the single most frequent clonotype in two of eight donors.

V is reduced by 5 bases and J by 4 bases, leaving a spacing of 24 bases between them. From the germline V gene, CDR1 is SGHVS and CDR2 is FQNEAQ. Including cysteine and phenylalanine, the CDR3 has 19 amino acids. The kept DNA is CDR3 alone, 57 bases in frame from the first base. For sequencing, an Illumina HiSeq 1500 was employed. TCRdb itself trimmed the public reads at Q25 with fastp, ran MiXCR and retained productive beta chains. Entries are consolidated by CDR3 protein sequence, retaining the most common genes and DNA. The sample profile shows some 200,000 distinct CDR3 sequences; around two fifths of them were found once. The top ten clones comprise 55% to 60% of the sample. Remarks on this clonotype: The antigen it recognizes is unknown. No base quality information exists; no much larger clone differs at one position.

This specimen's treatment or condition label, per the study, means: in vitro stimulation with specific CMV peptide epitopes to enrich CMV-specific T cells. The receptor's source is a human donor in good health (CMV status not recorded). Some clones in this sample may be carry-over from other donors' samples. Recombination connected TRBV7-8 to TRBJ2-6; TRBD2 might be the D gene, on 7 matching bases. The sample here was CD8+ T cells from cultured PBMCs, taken from culture after CMV antigen stimulation. The bases are TGTGCCAGCAGCCCGCGTATTGGAGGGGGGGCGCAAGGGGCCAACGTCCTGACTTTC. This gives the protein CASSPRIGGGAQGANVLTF.